This T cell receptor (beta chain) derives from a study of T cells in Graves' hyperthyroidism and ophthalmopathy. Amplified TCR beta CDR3 regions came from RNA transcripts. A first-round RT-PCR of the TCR CDR3 used the HTBI primer set. TCRdb redid the calling of the multiplex PCR reads with MiXCR, one entry per CDR3 protein. The data show more than 450,000 distinct CDR3 sequences, approximately 15% seen once. This clonotype was counted only a few times. The antigen remains undetermined. General observations from the study: Using 13 V-J features, a model discriminated ophthalmopathy from stable hyperthyroidism.

The V end lost 8 bases, the J end lost 6 bases, and 19 bases lay between the germline ends. The CDR3 is 14 amino acids. Germline V gene data show CDR1 as MNHNS and CDR2 as SASEGT. V is TRBV6-1 and J is TRBJ1-1; D call uncertain. The sequence came from a woman in her thirties or forties with Graves' hyperthyroidism. Specimen: blood. CDR3 DNA: TGTGCCAGCGTGATTACCTGGGAAGGCTCTGAAGCTTTCTTT. Protein: CASVITWEGSEAFF.